One sample yielded the 9 T cell receptor beta chains listed below, sequenced in a study of blood T cell repertoires in COVID-19. Measured with immunoSEQ multiplex PCR; TCRdb has only the in-frame clones, and not every one. The data contain some 100,000 clones, roughly 84% of them singletons. Sequences were obtained from peripheral blood. These receptors all come from a woman in her 50s with acute or convalescent COVID-19.

This chain connects TRBV6-5 to TRBJ1-3; 10 nucleotides agree with TRBD1. The V gene's germline CDR1 is MNHEY and CDR2 SVGAGI. V trimming: 10 bases; J trimming: 3 bases; junction bases outside the gene matches: 3. This CDR3 contains 13 residues. In DNA form, the CDR3 reads TGTGCCACCCGGACAGGGGGTGGAAACACCATATATTTT. Its translation: CATRTGGGNTIYF.

The chain is built from TRBV6-5 and TRBJ1-3; tentative D call: TRBD1 (5 bases). Trimming removed 0 bases from V and 0 bases from J, with 9 bases in between. Germline CDR1 is MNHEY and CDR2 is SVGAGI. This CDR3 has 16 residues. The CDR3 region has the DNA TGTGCCAGCAGTTACTCGCCCAGGGACTCTGGAAACACCATATATTTT. Its translation is CASSYSPRDSGNTIYF.

The chain carries TRBV30 and TRBJ2-5, with D possibly being TRBD2 (6 bases). V lost 6 bases, J lost 5 bases, and 13 bases lay in between. The CDR3 is 12 amino acids. In germline, CDR1 is GTSNPN, CDR2 SVGIG (reference sequence). For the CDR3, the DNA is TGTGCCTGCTCTTGGGGGGAGGAGACCCAGTACTTC. It translates to CACSWGEETQYF.

The rearrangement uses TRBV3-1 (or the pseudogene TRBV3-2) and TRBJ1-2, with 9 bases aligning to TRBD1. The germline V gene has CDR1 LGHDT and CDR2 YNNKEL (reference sequence). This CDR3 spans 14 amino acids. V shed 2 bases and J 8 bases; nucleotides not matched to a gene: 6. CDR3 nucleotides: TGTGCCAGCAGCCAAAAGGGTACAGGGGGCGGCTACACCTTC. The encoded protein is CASSQKGTGGGYTF.

The genes are TRBV5-4 and TRBJ2-5; unclear D gene. Trimming took 3 bases from V and 5 from J, leaving 17 bases between them. The CDR3 covers 15 residues. Germline V CDR1 and CDR2: SGHNT, YYREEE (reference sequence). The CDR3 DNA sequence: TGTGCCAGCAGCTCCTTTGGCGGCACAACTGAGACCCAGTACTTC. Protein product: CASSSFGGTTETQYF.

The gene calls are TRBV30 and TRBJ1-1; perhaps TRBD1 as D (5 bases). The V and J ends lost 2 bases and 0 bases respectively, with 7 bases between them. The germline gives CDR1 GTSNPN, CDR2 SVGIG (reference sequence). The CDR3 totals 13 residues. The DNA for the CDR3 is TGTGCCTGGAGTCGACAGCTGAACACTGAAGCTTTCTTT. Amino acid sequence: CAWSRQLNTEAFF.

The chain is built from TRBV19 and TRBJ1-4; TRBD1 aligns across 7 bases. CDR3 length: 16 amino acids. From germline, CDR1 is LNHDA and CDR2 SQIVND (reference sequence). V was clipped by 5 bases and J by 4 bases; unmatched bases: 10. The CDR3: CASSSPTGDLNEKLFF. CDR3 bases: TGTGCCAGTAGTTCGCCTACAGGGGACCTTAATGAAAAACTGTTTTTT.

The rearrangement joins TRBV18 to TRBJ1-2, with D maybe TRBD1 (6 bases). This CDR3 has 17 residues. CDR1 and CDR2 (germline): KGHSH, LQKENI. V lost 3 bases to trimming and J lost 0 bases, with 17 bases between them. The CDR3: CASSPSPGQPTNYGYTF. The CDR3 nucleotides are TGTGCCAGCTCACCGAGCCCCGGACAGCCAACTAACTATGGCTACACCTTC.

V and J are TRBV5-1 and TRBJ1-2; unclear D gene. CDR1 and CDR2 from the germline V gene are SGHRS and YFSETQ. This CDR3 is 15 amino acids long. The germline V and J ends were trimmed by 4 bases and 0 bases, with 13 bases remaining between them. CDR3 in amino acids: CASSVGSTSNYGYTF. The CDR3 bases are TGCGCCAGCAGCGTCGGGTCGACCTCTAACTATGGCTACACCTTC.